Sequencing of this TCR beta chain was carried out in a study of beta chain features in type 1 diabetes. Points from the study as a whole: Still unanswered here is whether HLA type influences TCRB rearrangement. For type 1 diabetes patients, VDJ junctions showed fewer insertions and more deletions.

Reverse transcribing all isolated RNA meant expressed TCRB transcripts were sequenced. The read count averaged approximately 3.3 million across naive, central memory and regulatory T cell samples. Sequencing used immunoSEQ multiplex PCR; TCRdb keeps in-frame clones, though not all of them. The sample shows 150,000 or so clones, about 9.7% of them seen only once. This clone occurred a few times. Its antigen is not known. This receptor was taken from a woman aged 40 to 50 in good health. The sequenced sample was central memory CD4+ T cells from blood.

Here the CDR3 reads CASSQDLAGGSTDTQYF. DNA of the CDR3: TGCGCCAGCAGCCAAGACCTAGCGGGGGGGAGCACAGATACGCAGTATTTT. The rearrangement uses TRBV4-3 and TRBJ2-3, with 12 bases aligning to TRBD2. There are 17 residues in the CDR3. After removal of 0 bases from V and 0 bases from J, the junction contained 1 base not matched to a gene. Germline CDR1 and CDR2: LGHNA and YSLEER.